The 15 T cell receptor beta chains below come from one sample, sequenced in a study of technical replicates of blood from a handful of donors. Method: immunoSEQ multiplex PCR; TCRdb's copy keeps in-frame clones and lacks some. The sample has fewer than 80,000 clones, about 90% seen once. Sequencing was performed on PBMCs. These receptors were obtained from a human donor in good health. Some clones in this sample may be carry-over from other donors' samples.

The rearrangement links TRBV2 to TRBJ2-7, with TRBD1 matching over 9 bases. The CDR3 is 15 residues long. From germline, CDR1 is SNHLY and CDR2 FYNNEI. Trimming cost V 4 bases and J 3 bases; bases outside gene matches: 7. This CDR3 is CASSAGTGRIYEQYF. DNA of the CDR3: TGTGCCAGCAGTGCCGGGACAGGGAGGATCTACGAGCAGTACTTC. The full variable domain, in which reference TRBV2 and TRBJ2-7 provide the parts outside the CDR3, is EPEVTQTPSHQVTQMGQEVILRCVPISNHLYFYWYRQILGQKVEFLVSFYNNEISEKSEIFDDQFSVERPDGSNFTLKIRSTKLEDSAMYFCASSAGTGRIYEQYFGPGTRLTVT.

V is TRBV6-5 and J is TRBJ1-2, with D unclear. CDR1 MNHEY and CDR2 SVGAGI come from the germline V gene. V gave up 11 bases and J gave up 7 bases, with 14 bases separating them. The CDR3 totals 11 residues. This chain's CDR3 is CACLTNGGYTF. The DNA for the CDR3 is TGTGCCTGCTTGACAAATGGTGGCTACACCTTC.

The chain couples TRBV10-3 to TRBJ2-1, with 7 positions matching TRBD2. From germline, CDR1 is ENHRY and CDR2 SYGVKD. This CDR3 spans 14 amino acids. V dropped 6 bases and J dropped 3; count of bases not matched to a gene: 5. In DNA, the CDR3 is TGTGCCATCAGCCAGCCGGGGGGCTACAATGAGCAGTTCTTC. Encoded protein: CAISQPGGYNEQFF.

This clone was picked up one time. Written as DNA, the CDR3 is TGTGCCAGCAGCTTACTAGGGACAGGACCGAATTCACCCCTCCACTTT. Translated, it gives CASSLLGTGPNSPLHF. The chain is built from TRBV7-2 and TRBJ1-6; 8 nucleotides agree with TRBD1. The CDR3 contains 16 residues. J was trimmed by 7 bases and V by 2 bases; bases with no gene match: 7. Germline CDR1 and CDR2: SGHTA and FQGNSA.

The V call is TRBV5-1, the J call TRBJ1-2; a possible D gene is TRBD1 (5 bases). Looked up from germline, CDR1 is SGHRS and CDR2 is YFSETQ. The CDR3 sequence is 15 residues long. Trimming cost V 0 bases and J 0 bases, with 9 bases left between them. The CDR3 protein is CASSLDGGANYGYTF. The CDR3 DNA reads TGCGCCAGCAGCTTGGATGGGGGGGCTAACTATGGCTACACCTTC.

This clone was recorded only once. This chain links TRBV5-1 with TRBJ2-5, with 7 bases matching TRBD1. Germline trimming cut 3 bases from V and 2 bases from J; bases unmatched to any gene: 4. The CDR3 loop spans 14 amino acids. Germline lookup yields CDR1 SGHRS and CDR2 YFSETQ. The CDR3 here is CASSSGTVQETQYF. The CDR3 DNA reads TGCGCCAGCAGCTCGGGGACAGTACAAGAGACCCAGTACTTC.

This clone was observed once. The chain joins TRBV5-6 to TRBJ1-2, with D perhaps matching TRBD1 (6 bases). V lost 7 bases and J lost 8, with 21 bases in between. The CDR3 consists of 14 residues. From germline, CDR1 is SGHDT and CDR2 YYEEEE. This CDR3 reads CASSLGATSWGYTF. CDR3 coding DNA: TGTGCCAGCTCATTGGGGGCGACCTCTTGGGGCTACACCTTC.

V is TRBV27 and J is TRBJ2-7; 9 bases line up with TRBD2. CDR1 is MNHEY, CDR2 SMNVEV, per germline (reference sequence). The CDR3 has 13 residues. The ends lost 3 bases at V and 4 bases at J; junction bases unmatched: 1. CDR3 sequence reads: CASSLAGGYEQYF. The CDR3 bases are TGTGCCAGCAGTTTGGCGGGGGGGTACGAGCAGTACTTC.

The V and J genes are TRBV7-9 and TRBJ1-6; D remains ambiguous. Germline V gene data show CDR1 as SEHNR and CDR2 as FQNEAQ (reference sequence). The CDR3 runs 16 residues. With 1 base removed from V and 10 bases from J, the gap between germline ends came to 17 bases. For the CDR3, the DNA is TGTGCCAGCAGCTTAGATCGCGGCGTTGGCAGCTCACCCCTCCACTTT. Translating gives CASSLDRGVGSSPLHF. The full variable domain, in which reference TRBV7-9 and TRBJ1-6 provide the parts outside the CDR3, is DTGVSQNPRHKITKRGQNVTFRCDPISEHNRLYWYRQTLGQGPEFLTYFQNEAQLEKSRLLSDRFSAERPKGSFSTLEIQRTEQGDSAMYLCASSLDRGVGSSPLHFGNGTRLTVT.

This clone was detected only once. The J gene is TRBJ2-1, the V gene TRBV5-8, with 9 bases identical to TRBD2. CDR3 length equals 15 residues. CDR1 is SGHTS, CDR2 YDEGEE, per germline. The V and J ends lost 2 bases and 6 bases, in that order; junction bases with no gene match: 6. CDR3 coding DNA: TGTGCCAGCAGCTTTGGGACTAGCAGCCGCAATGAGCAGTTCTTC. Translation: CASSFGTSSRNEQFF.

The chain carries TRBV13 and TRBJ2-4, with D possibly TRBD2 on 5 matching bases. Germline V gene data show CDR1 as PRHDT and CDR2 as FYEKMQ (reference sequence). Trimming shortened V by 5 bases and J by 13 bases, and 15 bases separated the two germline ends. The CDR3 is 12 amino acids. This CDR3 reads CASSLVLGPQYF. The CDR3 DNA reads TGTGCCAGCAGCCTCGTACTAGGCCCCCAGTACTTC. The full variable domain, rest sourced from reference TRBV13 and TRBJ2-4, is AAGVIQSPRHLIKEKRETATLKCYPIPRHDTVYWYQQGPGQDPQFLISFYEKMQSDKGSIPDRFSAQQFSDYHSELNMSSLELGDSALYFCASSLVLGPQYFGAGTRLSVL.

The rearrangement uses TRBV19 and TRBJ1-5; maybe TRBD1 (5 bases). The germline V gene encodes CDR1 LNHDA and CDR2 SQIVND (reference sequence). The V end lost 2 bases, the J end lost 1 base, and 6 bases lay between the germline ends. CDR3 length: 14 amino acids. Written as DNA, the CDR3 is TGTGCCAGTAGTATACAGGGCAGCAATCAGCCCCAGCATTTT. Translation: CASSIQGSNQPQHF. Filled out from reference TRBV19 and TRBJ1-5, the complete variable domain reads DGGITQSPKYLFRKEGQNVTLSCEQNLNHDAMYWYRQDPGQGLRLIYYSQIVNDFQKGDIAEGYSVSREKKESFPLTVTSAQKNPTAFYLCASSIQGSNQPQHFGDGTRLSIL.

V and J are TRBV1 and TRBJ2-1; the table's TRBD2 call for D was not verified on the DNA. TRBV1 is assigned pseudogene status. The CDR3 is 16 amino acids. The CDR3 DNA reads as TGCACCAGCAGCCAAGTATTTAGCGAGGGATACAATGAGCAGTTCTTC. Translation gives CTSSQVFSEGYNEQFF.

This chain links TRBV19 with TRBJ2-7, with TRBD2 identical over 8 bases. With 5 bases clipped from V and 0 bases from J, the junction kept 6 bases outside the gene matches. Germline V gene data show CDR1 as LNHDA and CDR2 as SQIVND (reference sequence). The CDR3 runs 15 residues. The CDR3 loop reads CASSQAGTSSYEQYF. The CDR3 DNA reads TGTGCCAGTAGTCAGGCAGGGACTAGCTCCTACGAGCAGTACTTC.

The rearrangement uses TRBV6-5 and TRBJ2-1; no definite D call. This CDR3 contains 13 residues. CDR1 and CDR2 (germline): MNHEY, SVGAGI. V was cut by 8 bases and J by 4 bases, with 12 bases left in between. The CDR3 DNA reads TGTGCCAGCGGTACAGCCATATACAATGAGCAGTTCTTC. Residues: CASGTAIYNEQFF.